This TCR beta chain was captured by sequencing in a study of cytomegalovirus exposure and HLA in healthy donors. General study findings and limits: Later work found most CMV-associated TCR beta chains apparently HLA-restricted. In a later analysis, TCR beta V- and J-gene trimming showed a link to a missense DCLRE1C variant. Across donors, sequencing depth was assumed by presence/absence analyses to be roughly uniform.

Donors counted as nominally healthy when sampled, yet unrecorded immune exposures were likely. Germline V CDR1 and CDR2: SGHVS, FQNEAQ. Unmatched junction bases numbered 16, after V lost 1 base and J lost 15 bases. CDR3 length: 17 residues. The PCR ran on 60 Vbeta and 13 Jbeta primers. Measured with immunoSEQ multiplex PCR; TCRdb has only the in-frame clones, and not every one. The table shows 95,000 to 100,000 clones, with roughly a tenth occurring only once. This clone turned up a few times. No antigen is known for it. The origin of this receptor is a man aged 45-65 years in good health and CMV-seropositive. Sequences were obtained from PBMCs. The genes are TRBV7-8 and TRBJ1-5; 12 nucleotides align to TRBD1. CDR3 DNA: TGTGCCAGCAGCTTAGAAGCCGGGACAGGGGGCCGGGGGGGGTGGCATTTT. Translation gives CASSLEAGTGGRGGWHF.